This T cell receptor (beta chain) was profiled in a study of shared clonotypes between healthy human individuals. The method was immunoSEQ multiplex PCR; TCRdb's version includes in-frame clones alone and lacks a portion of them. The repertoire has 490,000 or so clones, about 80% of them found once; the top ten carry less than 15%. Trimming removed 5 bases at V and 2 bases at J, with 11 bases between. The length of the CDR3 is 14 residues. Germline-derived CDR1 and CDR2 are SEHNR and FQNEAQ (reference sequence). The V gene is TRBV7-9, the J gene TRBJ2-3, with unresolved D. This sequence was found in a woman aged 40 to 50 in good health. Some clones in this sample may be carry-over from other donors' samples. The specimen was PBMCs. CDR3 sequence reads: CASSPLYSTDTQYF. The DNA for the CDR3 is TGTGCCAGCAGCCCCCTATACTCCACAGATACGCAGTATTTT. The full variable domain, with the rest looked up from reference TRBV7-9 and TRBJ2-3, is DTGVSQNPRHKITKRGQNVTFRCDPISEHNRLYWYRQTLGQGPEFLTYFQNEAQLEKSRLLSDRFSAERPKGSFSTLEIQRTEQGDSAMYLCASSPLYSTDTQYFGPGTRLTVL.